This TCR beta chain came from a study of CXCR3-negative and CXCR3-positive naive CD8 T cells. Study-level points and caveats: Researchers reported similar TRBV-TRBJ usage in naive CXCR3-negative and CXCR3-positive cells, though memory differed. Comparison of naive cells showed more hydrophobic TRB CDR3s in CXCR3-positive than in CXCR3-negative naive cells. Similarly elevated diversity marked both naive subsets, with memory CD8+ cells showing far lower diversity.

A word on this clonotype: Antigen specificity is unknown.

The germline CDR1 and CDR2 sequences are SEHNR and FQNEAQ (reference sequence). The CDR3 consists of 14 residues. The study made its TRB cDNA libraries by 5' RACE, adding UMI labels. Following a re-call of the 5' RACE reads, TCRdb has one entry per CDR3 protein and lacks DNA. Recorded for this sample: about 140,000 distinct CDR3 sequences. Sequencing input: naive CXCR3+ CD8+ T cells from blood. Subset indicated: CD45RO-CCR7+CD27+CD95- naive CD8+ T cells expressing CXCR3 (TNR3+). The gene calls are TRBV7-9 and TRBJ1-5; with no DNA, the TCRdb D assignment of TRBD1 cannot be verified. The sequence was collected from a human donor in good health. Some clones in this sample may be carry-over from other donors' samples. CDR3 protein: CASSPSGGPWPQHF.